The rows below give T cell receptor beta chains drawn from one sample of a study of blood T cell repertoires in COVID-19. TCRdb's copy holds only in-frame clones and misses some; the assay was immunoSEQ multiplex PCR. This table holds 110,000 to 150,000 clones, around 80% found once. Sequencing was carried out using PBMCs or T cells enriched from blood (not recorded which). The receptors here all came from a woman aged 45 to 65 who had recovered from COVID-19. Each CDR3 is given with its conserved first and last residue. A D gene is named only where the DNA matches it firmly. The size field is filled for only some rows; it gives once, few, many or a size class.

size: .
J: TRBJ1-4
D: .
V: TRBV19
DNA: TGTGCCAGTAGTAACCCGAACGACAAGGGAGCACGGGAAAAACTGTTTTTT
CDR3: CASSNPNDKGAREKLFF

size: .
J: TRBJ1-3
D: TRBD1
V: TRBV4-1
DNA: TGCGCCAGCAGCCCGCCTAAAGGGACAGACTCTGGAAACACCATATATTTT
CDR3: CASSPPKGTDSGNTIYF

size: .
J: TRBJ1-1
D: .
V: TRBV3-1/TRBV3-2
DNA: TGTGCCAGCGTCGGGGGGAACACTGAAGCTTTCTTT
CDR3: CASVGGNTEAFF

size: few
J: TRBJ2-3
D: .
V: TRBV19
DNA: TGTGCCAGTAGTTCAACTAGAGATGGAGATACGCAGTATTTT
CDR3: CASSSTRDGDTQYF

size: .
J: TRBJ2-1
D: TRBD2
V: TRBV6-2/TRBV6-3
DNA: TGTGCCAGCAGTAGGGCTAGCGGGGCTAATGAGCAGTTCTTC
CDR3: CASSRASGANEQFF

size: .
J: TRBJ1-2
D: .
V: TRBV28
DNA: TGTGCCAGCAGTTCCCCATATGGCTACACCTTC
CDR3: CASSSPYGYTF

size: .
J: TRBJ1-4
D: .
V: TRBV6-1
DNA: TGTGCCAGCAGTGATGGGGGGTACAATGAAAAACTGTTTTTT
CDR3: CASSDGGYNEKLFF

size: .
J: TRBJ2-1
D: .
V: TRBV15
DNA: TGTGCCACCAGCGATGGGGGCGTGGGGAATGAGCAGTTCTTC
CDR3: CATSDGGVGNEQFF

size: few
J: TRBJ1-6
D: .
V: TRBV7-6
DNA: TGTGCCAGCAGCTTAAATCTCGCGGGGAAAAATTCACCCCTCCACTTT
CDR3: CASSLNLAGKNSPLHF

size: .
J: TRBJ1-1
D: TRBD1
V: TRBV28
DNA: TGTGCCAGCATCCTCCAGGGGGCCGATGAAGCTTTCTTT
CDR3: CASILQGADEAFF

size: .
J: TRBJ1-1
D: TRBD1
V: TRBV19
DNA: TGTGCCAGTAGTTCATGGACAGGGCAGAACACTGAAGCTTTCTTT
CDR3: CASSSWTGQNTEAFF

size: .
J: TRBJ2-3
D: .
V: TRBV27
DNA: TGTGCCAGCAGTTCGCCCGTTCAACTAGCATATACGCAGTATTTT
CDR3: CASSSPVQLAYTQYF

size: .
J: TRBJ1-4
D: .
V: TRBV6-1
DNA: TGTGCCAGCAGTGAAGGTCACGGGGAAAAACTGTTTTTT
CDR3: CASSEGHGEKLFF

size: .
J: TRBJ2-7
D: .
V: TRBV2
DNA: TGTGCCAGCCCACGACACCCATTCGGGACAAATACCTACGAGCAGTACTTC
CDR3: CASPRHPFGTNTYEQYF

size: .
J: TRBJ1-5
D: .
V: TRBV2
DNA: TGTGCCAGCAGTGAAGGGTCATCCCCCGGTCAGCCCCAGCATTTT
CDR3: CASSEGSSPGQPQHF

size: .
J: TRBJ1-2
D: .
V: TRBV27
DNA: TGTGCCAGCAGCTTATCGATAACGGGGAGACTATACACCTTC
CDR3: CASSLSITGRLYTF

size: once
J: TRBJ1-5
D: .
V: TRBV3-1/TRBV3-2
DNA: TGTGCCAGCAGCCAGGGGAGGGTGGATCAGCCCCAGCATTTT
CDR3: CASSQGRVDQPQHF

size: .
J: TRBJ2-2
D: .
V: TRBV2
DNA: TGTGCCAGCAGGACAGCTTCGAACACCGGGGAGCTGTTTTTT
CDR3: CASRTASNTGELFF

size: few
J: TRBJ1-6
D: .
V: TRBV5-1
DNA: TGCGCCAGCAGCTTGGACAGCCATTCACCCCTCCACTTT
CDR3: CASSLDSHSPLHF

size: .
J: TRBJ1-2
D: TRBD1
V: TRBV29-1
DNA: TGCAGCGTTGCCCGGGCAGGGGGAGCTAACTATGGCTACACCTTC
CDR3: CSVARAGGANYGYTF

size: once
J: TRBJ2-1
D: .
V: TRBV5-1
DNA: TGCGCCAGCAGCTTGACAGGGAAGGATGAGCAGTTCTTC
CDR3: CASSLTGKDEQFF

size: .
J: TRBJ1-1
D: .
V: TRBV7-9
DNA: TGTGCCAGCAGCACCGTTGGAAGGAGAAGCCGTGGGAACACTGAAGCTTTCTTT
CDR3: CASSTVGRRSRGNTEAFF

size: few
J: TRBJ2-7
D: TRBD1
V: TRBV27
DNA: TGTGCCACCCAGGACAGGGGAAATTACGAGCAGTACTTC
CDR3: CATQDRGNYEQYF

size: .
J: TRBJ1-2
D: TRBD1
V: TRBV19
DNA: TGTGCCAGTAAAAAGGGGACAGGGGTAGCTGGCTACACCTTC
CDR3: CASKKGTGVAGYTF

size: few
J: TRBJ1-1
D: .
V: TRBV19
DNA: TGTGCCAGCCAGGACAGCACTGAAGCTTTCTTT
CDR3: CASQDSTEAFF

size: .
J: TRBJ1-5
D: .
V: TRBV4-2
DNA: TGTGCCAGCAGCCAAGATCTTGGGGCAGAGAATCAGCCCCAGCATTTT
CDR3: CASSQDLGAENQPQHF

size: .
J: TRBJ1-3
D: .
V: TRBV20-1
DNA: TGCAGTGCTAGTTTTGGGCCCTCTGGAAACACCATATATTTT
CDR3: CSASFGPSGNTIYF

size: .
J: TRBJ2-6
D: TRBD2
V: TRBV28
DNA: TGTGCCAGCAGCCCCCCCCCGGGAGGCAAGCCCGGGGCCAACGTCCTGACTTTC
CDR3: CASSPPPGGKPGANVLTF